This T cell receptor (beta chain) derives from a study of cytomegalovirus exposure and HLA in healthy donors. Points on this clone: Its matching antigen is unknown.

Amplification used 60 Vbeta primers and 13 Jbeta primers. Method: immunoSEQ multiplex PCR; TCRdb's copy keeps in-frame clones and lacks some. Among about 100,000 clones listed, roughly 80% were seen once. This CDR3 has 17 residues. Germline assignment: CDR1 ENHRY and CDR2 SYGVKD. V lost 7 bases and J lost 0; bases outside the gene matches: 10. Study observations and caveats: On later analysis, the bulk of CMV-associated TCR beta chains appeared to be HLA-restricted. The listing of 150 to 200 TCR beta chains classed them as cytomegalovirus-associated.

Sequencing input: PBMCs. The clonotype comes from a man between 40 and 49 years old in good health and CMV-seronegative. This chain links TRBV10-3 with TRBJ2-2; 8 bases map to TRBD1. The CDR3 is CAIMGAGGGSNTGELFF. The CDR3 region has the DNA TGTGCCATCATGGGGGCAGGGGGCGGTTCGAACACCGGGGAGCTGTTTTTT.